What follows are 31 T cell receptor beta chains derived from one specimen sequenced in a study of OX40 agonist ivuxolimab in advanced cancers. Only in-frame clones appear in the TCRdb table, and some are missing; sequencing was by immunoSEQ multiplex PCR. The sample carries 70,000 to 95,000 clones, about 94% recorded once. Sample: CD4+ or CD8+ T cells sorted from blood, taken in a trial of the OX40 agonist ivuxolimab. These receptors all come from an adult with an advanced solid tumor such as melanoma, head and neck, liver or kidney cancer.

The table lists this clone with a few counts. The chain carries TRBV7-9 and TRBJ1-5; perhaps TRBD1 as D (5 bases). The ends were cut back, 1 base at V and 3 bases at J, with 10 bases in the middle. This CDR3 is 15 amino acids long. Per the germline V gene, CDR1 is SEHNR and CDR2 is FQNEAQ (reference sequence). Here the CDR3 reads CASSLGQGDNQPQHF. The DNA of the CDR3 is TGTGCCAGCAGCTTAGGTCAGGGTGACAATCAGCCCCAGCATTTT.

The V and J genes are TRBV11-2 and TRBJ2-5, with 7 bases lining up with TRBD1. The J call is uncertain, as TRBJ2-7 better fits the DNA end. Germline values: CDR1 SGHAT, CDR2 FQNNGV. This CDR3 comprises 16 residues. CDR3 region: CASSFYMEQGAYEQYF. CDR3 DNA: TGTGCCAGCAGCTTCTACATGGAGCAGGGGGCCTACGAGCAGTACTTC.

The chain recombines TRBV11-2 with TRBJ2-2, with D perhaps given as TRBD1 or TRBD2 (5 bases each). CDR3 length: 13 amino acids. Looked up from germline, CDR1 is SGHAT and CDR2 is FQNNGV. Trimming cost V 5 bases and J 6 bases, with 10 bases left between them. As DNA, the CDR3 is TGTGCCAGCAGCCCCGTGGGGGCCGGGGAGCTGTTTTTT. It codes for CASSPVGAGELFF.

J is TRBJ2-7 and V is TRBV9; 7 positions match TRBD2. CDR3 length: 14 residues. Germline V CDR1 and CDR2: SGDLS, YYNGEE. V shed 7 bases, J shed 7 bases, and the junction held 14 bases outside the gene matches. The CDR3 region has the DNA TGTGCCAGCTCCAAGCGGGACTCCGTTTTGGAGCAGTACTTC. It is translated as CASSKRDSVLEQYF.

The chain combines TRBV19 with TRBJ1-2, with D maybe TRBD1 (5 bases). The CDR3 has 12 amino acids. The ends were cut back, 10 bases at V and 6 bases at J, with 15 bases in the middle. Germline CDR1 and CDR2: LNHDA and SQIVND (reference sequence). The CDR3 is CATRQEGDGYTF. The CDR3 DNA reads as TGTGCCACGCGACAAGAAGGGGATGGCTACACCTTC.

The chain couples TRBV6-6 to TRBJ1-2; D is perhaps TRBD1 (5 bases). In germline, CDR1 is MNHNY, CDR2 SVGAGI (reference sequence). This CDR3 has 14 residues. Trimming took 5 bases from V and 2 from J, leaving 12 bases between them. This CDR3 reads CASSQLGDNYGYTF. The CDR3 region has the DNA TGTGCCAGCAGTCAACTCGGGGACAACTATGGCTACACCTTC.

The rearrangement links TRBV7-9 to TRBJ1-4; D gene uncertain. The CDR3 spans 14 residues. Germline V gene data show CDR1 as SEHNR and CDR2 as FQNEAQ (reference sequence). V was trimmed by 4 bases and J by 5 bases, leaving 11 bases between them. CDR3 amino acids: CASSSSDGNEKLFF. The CDR3 nucleotides read TGTGCCAGCAGCTCATCAGATGGAAATGAAAAACTGTTTTTT.

The chain couples TRBV11-2 to TRBJ2-1; no clear D gene. Trimming stripped 1 base from V and 13 bases from J, with 11 bases between. Germline loops: CDR1 SGHAT, CDR2 FQNNGV. The length of the CDR3 is 12 residues. Here the CDR3 reads CASSLALLGQFF. CDR3 sequence (DNA): TGTGCCAGCAGCTTAGCGTTATTGGGTCAGTTCTTC.

The chain recombines TRBV19 with TRBJ1-1; tentatively, D is TRBD1 (5 bases). V was cut by 1 base and J by 5 bases, with 8 bases left in between. CDR3 length: 13 residues. Germline assignment: CDR1 LNHDA and CDR2 SQIVND (reference sequence). The CDR3: CASSIAQGTEAFF. In nucleotides, the CDR3 is TGTGCCAGTAGTATAGCCCAGGGTACTGAAGCTTTCTTT.

This clone was detected only once. V is TRBV11-3 and J is TRBJ2-3; TRBD1 aligns across 9 bases. Germline assignment: CDR1 SGHNT and CDR2 YENEEA. The J segment lost 2 bases and the V segment lost 5 bases, leaving 8 bases of the junction unmatched. CDR3 length: 16 amino acids. The chain's CDR3 is CASSLRQGGHTDTQYF. DNA of the CDR3: TGTGCCAGCAGCCTTCGACAGGGGGGCCACACAGATACGCAGTATTTT.

The chain combines TRBV7-2 with TRBJ2-1; perhaps TRBD1 as D (6 bases). The CDR3 totals 16 residues. Germline-derived CDR1 and CDR2 are SGHTA and FQGNSA. V dropped 5 bases and J dropped 2 bases, with 16 bases sitting between them. The CDR3 DNA sequence: TGTGCCAGCAGCCCACCAGGGGCCTTAACCTACAATGAGCAGTTCTTC. This gives the protein CASSPPGALTYNEQFF.

This clone was detected a few times. This rearrangement joins TRBV5-1 to TRBJ2-3; D unclear. Germline assignment: CDR1 SGHRS and CDR2 YFSETQ. The CDR3 totals 18 residues. V lost 1 base and J 0 bases, leaving 18 bases between the germline ends. Written as DNA, the CDR3 is TGCGCCAGCAGCTTGTGGGGTTCGCGCGGTTCTAGCACAGATACGCAGTATTTT. This translates into CASSLWGSRGSSTDTQYF.

This rearrangement joins TRBV5-6 to TRBJ2-5; 11 bases fit TRBD2. The CDR3 totals 16 residues. Germline CDR1 and CDR2: SGHDT and YYEEEE. The V and J ends lost 4 bases and 0 bases, in that order; junction bases with no gene match: 5. The CDR3 spells CASSLLAGEYQETQYF. The CDR3 coding sequence is TGTGCCAGCAGCCTACTAGCGGGGGAGTACCAAGAGACCCAGTACTTC.

The chain recombines TRBV19 with TRBJ2-6; 8 bases agree with TRBD2. V gave up 2 bases and J gave up 1 base; unmatched junction bases: 7. Germline V gene data show CDR1 as LNHDA and CDR2 as SQIVND (reference sequence). This CDR3 comprises 18 residues. For the CDR3, the DNA is TGTGCCAGTAGTATAAGCGGGGGACTTGGGTCTGGGGCCAACGTCCTGACTTTC. Residues: CASSISGGLGSGANVLTF.

This clone was counted once. This rearrangement joins TRBV15 to TRBJ2-5; D gene unclear. This CDR3 contains 18 residues. The V end was cut by 0 bases, the J end by 5 bases, with 22 bases between. Germline-derived CDR1 and CDR2 are LNHNV and YYDKDF (reference sequence). The CDR3 sequence is CATSRDLTPGPGRETQYF. The CDR3 coding sequence is TGTGCCACCAGCAGAGATCTCACCCCCGGGCCGGGCAGGGAGACCCAGTACTTC.

This clone is a singleton in its sample. This chain uses TRBV7-7 with TRBJ2-6; 8 nucleotides match TRBD1. CDR3 length: 17 amino acids. V lost 5 bases and J lost 0; bases outside the gene matches: 6. Germline values: CDR1 SSHAT, CDR2 FNYEAQ (reference sequence). The CDR3 spells CASSPETGVSGANVLTF. The DNA for the CDR3 is TGTGCCAGCAGCCCTGAGACAGGGGTCTCTGGGGCCAACGTCCTGACTTTC. The complete variable domain, with remaining parts taken from reference TRBV7-7 and TRBJ2-6, reads GAGVSQSPRYKVTKRGQDVTLRCDPISSHATLYWYQQALGQGPEFLTYFNYEAQPDKSGLPSDRFSAERPEGSISTLTIQRTEQRDSAMYRCASSPETGVSGANVLTFGAGSRLTVL.

The chain employs TRBV9 and TRBJ2-1; TRBD2 agrees at 7 bases. V dropped 3 bases and J dropped 1; count of bases not matched to a gene: 4. Per the germline V gene, CDR1 is SGDLS and CDR2 is YYNGEE. The CDR3 contains 15 residues. CDR3 bases: TGTGCCAGCAGCGGAGGGACTATGTCCTACAATGAGCAGTTCTTC. Residues: CASSGGTMSYNEQFF. The full variable domain, in which reference TRBV9 and TRBJ2-1 provide the parts outside the CDR3, is DSGVTQTPKHLITATGQRVTLRCSPRSGDLSVYWYQQSLDQGLQFLIQYYNGEERAKGNILERFSAQQFPDLHSELNLSSLELGDSALYFCASSGGTMSYNEQFFGPGTRLTVL.

The rearrangement uses TRBV27 and TRBJ2-5; D possibly uses TRBD1 or TRBD2 (5 bases each). V lost 2 bases to trimming and J lost 0 bases, with 13 bases between them. Germline-derived CDR1 and CDR2 are MNHEY and SMNVEV (reference sequence). The CDR3 is 16 amino acids. Written as DNA, the CDR3 is TGTGCCAGCAGTTTAACGGGGCCGGGGTACCAAGAGACCCAGTACTTC. It codes for CASSLTGPGYQETQYF.

V gene TRBV11-2 combines with J gene TRBJ1-2; D unresolved. Germline V CDR1 and CDR2: SGHAT, FQNNGV. V lost 0 bases to trimming and J lost 6 bases, with 14 bases between them. The CDR3 covers 15 residues. The CDR3 loop reads CASSLDYGMRDGYTF. In DNA form, the CDR3 reads TGTGCCAGCAGCTTAGATTATGGCATGCGGGATGGCTACACCTTC.

Written as DNA, the CDR3 is TGTGCCACCAGCAGTATCACCACTAGACAAGAGACCCAGTACTTC. Translating it yields CATSSITTRQETQYF. The rearrangement links TRBV15 to TRBJ2-5; TRBD2 might be the D (5 bases). Per the germline V gene, CDR1 is LNHNV and CDR2 is YYDKDF (reference sequence). The V end lost 3 bases, the J end lost 2 bases, and 13 bases lay between the germline ends. CDR3 size: 15 residues. The entire variable domain, with the rest obtained from reference TRBV15 and TRBJ2-5, is as follows: DAMVIQNPRYQVTQFGKPVTLSCSQTLNHNVMYWYQQKSSQAPKLLFHYYDKDFNNEADTPDNFQSRRPNTSFCFLDIRSPGLGDTAMYLCATSSITTRQETQYFGPGTRLLVL.

The chain carries TRBV5-1 and TRBJ2-7, with D possibly being TRBD1 (6 bases). Trimming cost V 0 bases and J 2 bases, with 15 bases left between them. CDR1 and CDR2 (germline): SGHRS, YFSETQ. This CDR3 comprises 16 residues. Written as DNA, the CDR3 is TGCGCCAGCAGCTTGGATTTGGCAGGGGTAACCTACGAGCAGTACTTC. Protein sequence: CASSLDLAGVTYEQYF.

The chain combines TRBV6-6 with TRBJ2-5; D possibly matches TRBD1 or TRBD2 (5 bases each). Between the trimmed V and J ends, which lost 6 bases and 3 bases, there was a span of 17 bases. The CDR3 has 15 residues. Per the germline V gene, CDR1 is MNHNY and CDR2 is SVGAGI (reference sequence). In DNA, the CDR3 is TGTGCCAGCAGACTCCCGGGACCCCTAGAAGAGACCCAGTACTTC. Translation: CASRLPGPLEETQYF.

On this clone itself: Other DNA sequences in this specimen translate into the identical CDR3. V usage is TRBV19 and J usage is TRBJ2-2, with no clear D. V was clipped by 6 bases and J by 3 bases, with 11 bases between them. The CDR3 length is 14 residues. The germline V gene encodes CDR1 LNHDA and CDR2 SQIVND (reference sequence). In DNA form, the CDR3 reads TGTGCCAGTAGGGGTACCGGATACACCGGGGAGCTGTTTTTT. This translates into CASRGTGYTGELFF.

In its sample, this clone was seen once. V is TRBV9 and J is TRBJ2-5; 8 nucleotides agree with TRBD1. The CDR3 contains 15 residues. Trimming took 0 bases from V and 5 from J; bases not matched to a gene: 6. The V gene's germline CDR1 is SGDLS and CDR2 YYNGEE. Here the CDR3 DNA reads TGTGCCAGCAGCGTAGACCAGGGGGCGGGTGAGACCCAGTACTTC. It yields the protein CASSVDQGAGETQYF.

Notes on this clone: Germline and junction disagree at one end, which may indicate a read error. The chain carries TRBV4-1 and TRBJ2-7; unclear D gene. Germline-derived CDR1 and CDR2 are MGHRA and YSYEKL. The CDR3 sequence is 15 residues long. CDR3 protein: CASSQNADLSYELYF. CDR3 nucleotides: TGCGCCAGCAGCCAAAATGCGGACCTTTCCTACGAGCTGTACTTC.

This chain joins TRBV2 and TRBJ2-7; D gene unclear. CDR1 is SNHLY, CDR2 FYNNEI, per germline. The CDR3 covers 12 residues. Trimming removed 3 bases at V and 6 bases at J, with 9 bases between. The CDR3 sequence: CASSDLTGEQYF. As DNA, the CDR3 is TGTGCCAGCAGTGATCTGACGGGCGAGCAGTACTTC.

This rearrangement joins TRBV6-6 to TRBJ2-7; D unclear. Germline V gives CDR1 MNHNY, CDR2 SVGAGI (reference sequence). The V gene lost 6 bases and the J gene lost 7 bases, with 13 bases spanning the gap. CDR3 length equals 12 residues. This CDR3 reads CASSTNHPEQYF. The CDR3, as DNA: TGTGCCAGCAGCACAAATCACCCTGAGCAGTACTTC.

The chain couples TRBV7-6 to TRBJ2-5; D may correspond to TRBD1 or TRBD2 (6 bases each). This CDR3 has 14 residues. Looked up from germline, CDR1 is SGHVS and CDR2 is FNYEAQ. With 5 bases removed from V and 4 bases from J, the gap between germline ends came to 14 bases. Here the CDR3 DNA reads TGTGCCAGCAGCCGAGGGGGGCCGAGAGAGACCCAGTACTTC. The encoded protein is CASSRGGPRETQYF.

The CDR3 DNA reads as TGTGCCACCAGCAGAGAGGGACAGGGGTGGGTCGGGGAGCTGTTTTTT. Translation gives CATSREGQGWVGELFF. The J gene is TRBJ2-2, the V gene TRBV15; 10 nucleotides match TRBD1. The CDR3 sequence is 16 residues long. The germline V gene has CDR1 LNHNV and CDR2 YYDKDF (reference sequence). J gave up 7 bases and V 0 bases, and 5 bases lay outside the gene matches.

The chain joins TRBV30 to TRBJ1-2; D is unresolved. With 2 bases removed from V and 2 bases from J, the gap between germline ends came to 21 bases. The CDR3 has 17 residues. Germline values: CDR1 GTSNPN, CDR2 SVGIG (reference sequence). The CDR3 DNA reads TGTGCCTGGAGTTCCTATAACCGGGATCGGAGGAACTATGGCTACACCTTC. Its translation: CAWSSYNRDRRNYGYTF. Complete variable domain (other parts from reference TRBV30 and TRBJ1-2): SQTIHQWPATLVQPVGSPLSLECTVEGTSNPNLYWYRQAAGRGLQLLFYSVGIGQISSEVPQNLSASRPQDRQFILSSKKLLLSDSGFYLCAWSSYNRDRRNYGYTFGSGTRLTVV.

The chain uses TRBV27 and TRBJ1-5; D uncertain. The V and J ends lost 8 bases and 3 bases respectively, with 14 bases between them. Looked up from germline, CDR1 is MNHEY and CDR2 is SMNVEV (reference sequence). This CDR3 is 14 amino acids long. CDR3 bases: TGTGCCAGCCGTCCTGGCAACGTCAATCAGCCCCAGCATTTT. It translates to CASRPGNVNQPQHF.